This T cell receptor beta chain was found in a study of blood T cell repertoires in COVID-19. About the research overall: Both acute and convalescent COVID-19 samples were obtained from the United States, Italy and Spain. T cells, B-cell-depleted T cells, or PBMCs supplied cDNA or gDNA.

CDR3 size: 15 residues. Trimming removed 5 bases at V and 1 base at J, with 14 bases between. Germline V gene sequence: CDR1 LNHDA, CDR2 SQIVND (reference sequence). The Seattle patients, enrolled during active infection, were followed longitudinally. Under the authors' procedure: Quantification of nucleated cells was approximated via reference gene primer amplification. Produced via immunoSEQ multiplex PCR; TCRdb's table is partial and in-frame only. The V and J calls and clone size come from that table; D and trimming were worked out from the DNA. The table records some 300,000 clones, over 80% of them present only once.

This TCR was sampled from a woman aged 45 to 65 with COVID-19, enrolled during active disease. The sample taken for sequencing was peripheral blood. This sequence joins TRBV19 and TRBJ1-1; the D is unclear. CDR3 region: CASSYPESPNTEAFF. In nucleotides, the CDR3 is TGTGCCAGTAGTTACCCGGAGTCCCCGAACACTGAAGCTTTCTTT. The entire variable domain, with the rest obtained from reference TRBV19 and TRBJ1-1, is as follows: DGGITQSPKYLFRKEGQNVTLSCEQNLNHDAMYWYRQDPGQGLRLIYYSQIVNDFQKGDIAEGYSVSREKKESFPLTVTSAQKNPTAFYLCASSYPESPNTEAFFGQGTRLTVV.